The 14 T cell receptor beta chains reported below all come from one sample, sequenced in a study of identical twins. Via MiXCR, TCRdb re-called the 5' RACE reads, giving one row per CDR3 protein. The data hold 250,000 or so distinct CDR3 sequences, with around 8% observed a single time. These same data were also listed under a study on yellow fever vaccine responses in identical twins.

Sequenced: CD8+ T cells sorted from blood. These TCRs come from a woman under 30 in good health.

The sample holds one count of this clonotype. The V gene is TRBV7-2, the J gene TRBJ2-7; 9 nucleotides align to TRBD1. Germline V CDR1 and CDR2: SGHTA, FQGNSA. V dropped 5 bases and J dropped 4; count of bases not matched to a gene: 9. The CDR3 loop spans 15 amino acids. CDR3 coding DNA: TGTGCCAGCAGCGGGGCGGGACAGGGACCTTACGAGCAGTACTTC. Residues: CASSGAGQGPYEQYF.

This clonotype was counted ten times or more. V usage is TRBV7-9 and J usage is TRBJ2-5; D gene ambiguous. This CDR3 contains 14 residues. V was trimmed by 7 bases and J by 5 bases, leaving 17 bases between them. Germline lookup yields CDR1 SEHNR and CDR2 FQNEAQ (reference sequence). DNA of the CDR3: TGTGCCAGCAACGAAACCCCCCCGGAGGAGACCCAGTACTTC. It specifies CASNETPPEETQYF.

This clonotype was picked up a small number of times. V gene TRBV29-1 combines with J gene TRBJ2-7, with a weak D call TRBD1 (5 bases). Trimming cost V 4 bases and J 6 bases, with 10 bases left between them. The CDR3 loop spans 11 amino acids. Per the germline V gene, CDR1 is SQVTM and CDR2 is ANQGSEA. The CDR3 coding sequence is TGCAGCGTTGGCTGGGGCGGCGAGCAGTACTTC. This translates into CSVGWGGEQYF.

CDR3 amino acids: CASGMKSYEQYF. CDR3 in DNA: TGTGCCAGCGGAATGAAGAGCTACGAGCAGTACTTC. The rearrangement joins TRBV12-3 or TRBV12-4 to TRBJ2-7; the D is unclear. This CDR3 region has 12 residues. The V gene lost 8 bases and the J gene lost 3 bases, with 11 bases spanning the gap.

This clonotype was seen many times. This chain joins TRBV6-5 and TRBJ1-5; D unresolved. Germline V gives CDR1 MNHEY, CDR2 SVGAGI. The CDR3 is made up of 15 amino acids. Trimming removed 5 bases from V and 0 bases from J, with 11 bases in between. The chain's CDR3 is CASSLEAYSNQPQHF. The DNA of the CDR3 is TGTGCCAGCAGTCTCGAAGCCTATAGCAATCAGCCCCAGCATTTT.

Ten or more counts support this clonotype. V usage is TRBV7-9 and J usage is TRBJ2-1; perhaps D is TRBD1 or TRBD2 (5 bases each). This CDR3 spans 16 amino acids. CDR1 SEHNR and CDR2 FQNEAQ come from the germline V gene (reference sequence). V gave up 4 bases and J gave up 0 bases, with 13 bases separating them. The CDR3 region has the DNA TGTGCCAGCAGCTCCTCTAAGGGACCCTCCTACAATGAGCAGTTCTTC. Its protein is CASSSSKGPSYNEQFF.

There are many counts of this clonotype. The chain recombines TRBV6-1 with TRBJ2-6; the D is unclear. The V end lost 6 bases, the J end lost 4 bases, and 7 bases lay between the germline ends. CDR1 is MNHNS, CDR2 SASEGT, per germline. CDR3 size: 13 residues. The chain's CDR3 is CASSPRGANVLTF. CDR3 in DNA: TGTGCCAGCAGCCCCAGGGGGGCCAACGTCCTGACTTTC.

The rearrangement joins TRBV24-1 to TRBJ1-5, with D unclear. The CDR3 is 15 residues long. Trimming took off 3 bases at V and 2 bases at J, with 10 bases between the two ends. Looked up from germline, CDR1 is KGHDR and CDR2 is SFDVKD. CDR3 protein: CATSDPDTGNQPQHF. CDR3 sequence (DNA): TGTGCCACCAGTGATCCTGACACTGGCAATCAGCCCCAGCATTTT.

This clonotype has at least ten counts. J is TRBJ2-5 and V is TRBV29-1; D is uncertain. The CDR3 spans 14 residues. Germline V CDR1 and CDR2: SQVTM, ANQGSEA. Trimming cost V 6 bases and J 5 bases, with 19 bases left between them. DNA for the CDR3: TGCAGCGTGCCCTCCTATGCCGACGGGGAGACCCAGTACTTC. Protein: CSVPSYADGETQYF.

There are many counts of this clonotype. The chain has TRBV2 and TRBJ1-5; a weak D match, TRBD1 (6 bases). Germline values: CDR1 SNHLY, CDR2 FYNNEI. CDR3 length equals 17 residues. V shed 5 bases and J shed 2 bases, with 19 bases lying between them. The CDR3 bases are TGTGCCAGCAGTAACTCGAGGAGAGAGGGGGGCAATCAGCCCCAGCATTTT. Translating it yields CASSNSRREGGNQPQHF.

The V and J genes are TRBV9 and TRBJ2-5; 7 nucleotides line up with TRBD2. CDR1 and CDR2 (germline): SGDLS, YYNGEE. This CDR3 comprises 15 residues. V dropped 2 bases and J dropped 2; count of bases not matched to a gene: 6. The CDR3 spells CASSVGTNPQETQYF. The CDR3 nucleotides are TGTGCCAGCAGCGTCGGGACTAATCCACAAGAGACCCAGTACTTC.

J is TRBJ2-1 and V is TRBV27; D may be TRBD2 (5 bases). The CDR3 is 16 amino acids. Trimming removed 0 bases from V and 8 bases from J, with 17 bases in between. Germline CDR1 and CDR2: MNHEY and SMNVEV (reference sequence). CDR3 sequence (DNA): TGTGCCAGCAGTTTATCGAGGGAAGGGATTCCGGATGAGCAGTTCTTC. It is translated as CASSLSREGIPDEQFF.

This clonotype was seen ten or more times. This chain links TRBV4-2 with TRBJ2-1; 13 nucleotides align to TRBD2. Germline V lookup: CDR1 LGHNA, CDR2 YNFKEQ. This CDR3 has 14 residues. Trimming removed 4 bases from V and 8 bases from J; junction bases left unmatched: 2. The CDR3 DNA follows: TGTGCCAGCAGCCTAGGACTAGCGGGAGATGAGCAGTTCTTC. It codes for CASSLGLAGDEQFF.

The V call is TRBV29-1, the J call TRBJ2-7, with 8 bases lining up with TRBD2. V lost 5 bases to trimming and J lost 7 bases; unmatched junction nucleotides: 13. Germline CDR1 SQVTM, CDR2 ANQGSEA. The CDR3 extends over 14 amino acids. DNA of the CDR3: TGCAGCGTTCGGAGCGGTAGCGGGGTGGATGAGCAGTACTTC. Translated, it gives CSVRSGSGVDEQYF.